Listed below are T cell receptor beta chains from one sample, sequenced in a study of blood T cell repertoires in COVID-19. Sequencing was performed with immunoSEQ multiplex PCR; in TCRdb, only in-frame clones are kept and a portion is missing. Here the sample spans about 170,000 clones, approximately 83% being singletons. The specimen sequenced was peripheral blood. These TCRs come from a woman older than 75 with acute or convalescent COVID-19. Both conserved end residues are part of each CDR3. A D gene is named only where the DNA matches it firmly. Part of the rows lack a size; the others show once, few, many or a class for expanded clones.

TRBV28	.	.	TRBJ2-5	TGTGCCAGCAGGGAGGGACTTGGGGACCAAGAGACCCAGTACTTC	CASREGLGDQETQYF
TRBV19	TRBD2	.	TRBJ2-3	TGTGCCAGTAGTATAGGGGGGACTAGCGGGAGGACAGATACGCAGTATTTT	CASSIGGTSGRTDTQYF
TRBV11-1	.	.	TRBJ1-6	TGTGCCAGCAGCCAGGGACAACAATATAATTCACCCCTCCACTTT	CASSQGQQYNSPLHF
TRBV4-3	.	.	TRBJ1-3	TGCGCCAGCAGCCAAGTGGAGAGCTCTGGAAACACCATATATTTT	CASSQVESSGNTIYF
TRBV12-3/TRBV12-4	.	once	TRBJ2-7	TGTGCCAGCAGTTTTGGAGAAACCTACGAGCAGTACTTC	CASSFGETYEQYF
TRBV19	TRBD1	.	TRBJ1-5	TGTGCCAGTAGTCGACAGGGAAATCAGCCCCAGCATTTT	CASSRQGNQPQHF
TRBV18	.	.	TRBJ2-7	TGTGCCAGCTCCCTCGACAGGATGTCCTACGAGCAGTACTTC	CASSLDRMSYEQYF
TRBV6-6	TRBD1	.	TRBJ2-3	TGTGCCAGCAGTTTGGGACAGGGGAAGGATACGCAGTATTTT	CASSLGQGKDTQYF
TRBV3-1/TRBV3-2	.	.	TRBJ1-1	TGTGCCAGCAGCCAAGGGGGGGGGACTGAAGCTTTCTTT	CASSQGGGTEAFF
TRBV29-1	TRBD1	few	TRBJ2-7	TGCAGCGTTGGGCGGACAGGGGGCGGCGAGCAGTACTTC	CSVGRTGGGEQYF
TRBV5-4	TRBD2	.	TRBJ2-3	TGTGCCAGCAGCTTTGGGGGTAGCGGGACAGATACGCAGTATTTT	CASSFGGSGTDTQYF
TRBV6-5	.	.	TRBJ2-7	TGTGCCAGCAGTTACCACCGGGACTCCGAGCAGTACTTC	CASSYHRDSEQYF
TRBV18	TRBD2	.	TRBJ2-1	TGTGCCAGCTCACCAGGACTAGCGGCAGGCGATGAGCAGTTCTTC	CASSPGLAAGDEQFF
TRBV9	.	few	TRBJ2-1	TGTGCCAGCAGCAACGGGGACTACAATGAGCAGTTCTTC	CASSNGDYNEQFF
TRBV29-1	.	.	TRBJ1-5	TGCAGCGTTGCAGGGATCGGGCAGCCCCAGCATTTT	CSVAGIGQPQHF
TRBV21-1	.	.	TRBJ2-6	TGTGCCAGCAGCAAAATCGCTAGCGGGGGGTCGGCGTCCGGGGCCAACGTCCTGACTTTC	CASSKIASGGSASGANVLTF
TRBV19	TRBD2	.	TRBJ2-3	TGTGCCAGTAGCGACACCGGGACTAGCGGTACAGATACGCAGTATTTT	CASSDTGTSGTDTQYF
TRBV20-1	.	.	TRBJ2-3	TGCAGTGCTTGGGACTCGGATACGCAGTATTTT	CSAWDSDTQYF
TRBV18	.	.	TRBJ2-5	TGTGCCAGCTCACCACGGCCTGAACAGGGAGAGACCCAGTACTTC	CASSPRPEQGETQYF
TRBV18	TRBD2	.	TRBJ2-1	TGTGCCAGCTCACCAGCGGGAGGTGAGCAGTTCTTC	CASSPAGGEQFF
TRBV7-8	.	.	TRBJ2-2	TGTGCCAGCAGCTTAGTTGGAGGGGTCAACACCGGGGAGCTGTTTTTT	CASSLVGGVNTGELFF
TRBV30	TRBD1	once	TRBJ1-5	TGTGCCTGGGCTGGACAGGAGGGTCAGCCCCAGCATTTT	CAWAGQEGQPQHF
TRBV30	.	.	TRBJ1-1	TGTGCCTGGACGGACATGAACACTGAAGCTTTCTTT	CAWTDMNTEAFF
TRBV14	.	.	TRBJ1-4	TGTGCCAGCAGCCGACATGGGCGGGAAAGGAAACTGTTTTTT	CASSRHGRERKLFF
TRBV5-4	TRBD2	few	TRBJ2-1	TGTGCCAGCAGCTTGCAGCGGGGCTCCTACAATGAGCAGTTCTTC	CASSLQRGSYNEQFF
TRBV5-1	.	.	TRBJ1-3	TGCGCCAGCAGCTTGGCTGGTAGCTCTGGAAACACCATATATTTT	CASSLAGSSGNTIYF
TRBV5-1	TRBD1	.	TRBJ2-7	TGCGCCAGCAGCTTTAAGGGGGCCATGTCCTACGAGCAGTACTTC	CASSFKGAMSYEQYF
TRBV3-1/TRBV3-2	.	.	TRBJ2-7	TGTGCCAGCAGCCAAGTAAACGGGGGGCAGTACTTC	CASSQVNGGQYF
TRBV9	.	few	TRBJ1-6	TGTGCCAGCAGCGTAGGGGTTACAACAGGTTCACCCCTCCACTTT	CASSVGVTTGSPLHF
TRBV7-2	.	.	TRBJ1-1	TGTGCCAGCAGCCAGTGGGGCTCGGCCAGTTTGAACACTGAAGCTTTCTTT	CASSQWGSASLNTEAFF
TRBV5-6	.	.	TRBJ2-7	TGTGCCAGCAGCTTGGTACAGGGCTACGAGCAGTACTTC	CASSLVQGYEQYF
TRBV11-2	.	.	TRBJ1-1	TGTGCCAGCAGCCCGGGGATAGGGTTCGGTGGAACTCTGAACACTGAAGCTTTCTTT	CASSPGIGFGGTLNTEAFF
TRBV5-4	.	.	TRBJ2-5	TGTGCCAGCAGCTTGTTGCCCAGGGAGACCCAGTACTTC	CASSLLPRETQYF
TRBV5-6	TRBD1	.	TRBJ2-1	TGTGCCAGCAGCTGGGGACAGGGATTCTACAATGAGCAGTTCTTC	CASSWGQGFYNEQFF
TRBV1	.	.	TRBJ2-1	TGCACCAGCAGCCAGGCGGGACTAGCGGATTCCTACAATGAGCAGTTCTTC	CTSSQAGLADSYNEQFF
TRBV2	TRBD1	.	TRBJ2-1	TGTGCCAGCAGTGGACAGGGGAACTACAATGAGCAGTTCTTC	CASSGQGNYNEQFF
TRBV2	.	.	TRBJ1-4	TGTGCCAGCCGGTGGGAGAGGAATGAAAAACTGTTTTTT	CASRWERNEKLFF
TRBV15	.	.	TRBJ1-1	TGTGCCACCAGCAGAGATCCAGGCAGGTTGAACACTGAAGCTTTCTTT	CATSRDPGRLNTEAFF
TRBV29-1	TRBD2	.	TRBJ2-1	TGCAGCGTTGAACGAGCGGGAGGCACCTCCTACAATGAGCAGTTCTTC	CSVERAGGTSYNEQFF
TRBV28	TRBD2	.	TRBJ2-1	TGTGCCAGCAGCCGTAGAGCGGGGGGGCTTGATGAGCAGTTCTTC	CASSRRAGGLDEQFF
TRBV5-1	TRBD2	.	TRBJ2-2	TGCGCCAGCAGCTTGGTTCTAGCGGGTGGGGAGCTGTTTTTT	CASSLVLAGGELFF
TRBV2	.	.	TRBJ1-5	TGTGCCAGCAGTCCGGAGGGGGGGCGGCAGCCCCAGCATTTT	CASSPEGGRQPQHF
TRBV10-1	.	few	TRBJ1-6	TGCGCCAGCAGCCCGGTACCCCTCCACTTT	CASSPVPLHF
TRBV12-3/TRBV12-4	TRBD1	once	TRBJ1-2	TGTGCCAGCAGCTGGGACAGGTACTATGGCTACACCTTC	CASSWDRYYGYTF
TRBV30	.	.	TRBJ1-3	TGTGCCTGGGGTCCGGGGGGACGTGGAAACACCATATATTTT	CAWGPGGRGNTIYF
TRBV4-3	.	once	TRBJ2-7	TGCGCCAGCAGCCAAGCAGTTAGAGACAGGTCTTCCCACGAGCAGTACTTC	CASSQAVRDRSSHEQYF
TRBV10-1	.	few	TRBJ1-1	TGCGCCAGCATGAGGGTCCCCGAAGGAGGTATCACTGAAGCTTTCTTT	CASMRVPEGGITEAFF
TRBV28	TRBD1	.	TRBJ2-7	TGTGCCAGCAATGAACAGGGGTTTGCCTACGAGCAGTACTTC	CASNEQGFAYEQYF
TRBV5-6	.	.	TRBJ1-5	TGTGCCAGCAGCCGGGGGGCTCAGCCCCAGCATTTT	CASSRGAQPQHF
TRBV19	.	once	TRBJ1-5	TGTGCCAGTAGTATTGAGGACTATAGCAATCAGCCCCAGCATTTT	CASSIEDYSNQPQHF
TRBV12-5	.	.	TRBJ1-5	TGTGCTAGTGCCCCACGGCGGGGGACCCAGCATTTT	CASAPRRGTQHF
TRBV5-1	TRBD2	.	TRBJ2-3	TGCGCCAGCAGCTTTAGCGGGAGTAATGCAGATACGCAGTATTTT	CASSFSGSNADTQYF
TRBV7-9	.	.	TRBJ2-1	TGTGCCAGCAGCTCAATCCAACAGGGTGAGCAGTTCTTC	CASSSIQQGEQFF
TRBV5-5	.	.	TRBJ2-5	TGTGCCAGCAGCCAGAATGTCGGGGGAGAGGAGACCCAGTACTTC	CASSQNVGGEETQYF
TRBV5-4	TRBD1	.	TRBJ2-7	TGTGCCAGCAGTCTTACAGGGGGGTACGAGCAGTACTTC	CASSLTGGYEQYF